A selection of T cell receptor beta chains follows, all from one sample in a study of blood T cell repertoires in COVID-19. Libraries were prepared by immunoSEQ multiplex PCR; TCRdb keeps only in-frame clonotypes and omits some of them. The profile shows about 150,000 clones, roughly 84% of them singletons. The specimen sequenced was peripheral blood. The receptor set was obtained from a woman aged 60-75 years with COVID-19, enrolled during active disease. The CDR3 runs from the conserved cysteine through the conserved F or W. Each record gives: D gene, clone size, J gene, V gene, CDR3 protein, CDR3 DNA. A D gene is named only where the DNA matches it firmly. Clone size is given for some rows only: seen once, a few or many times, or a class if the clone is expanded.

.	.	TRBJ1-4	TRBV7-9	CASSRLQGNEKLFF	TGTGCCAGCAGCCGCCTCCAGGGGAATGAAAAACTGTTTTTT
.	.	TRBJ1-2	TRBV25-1	CASSTTGNYGYTF	TGTGCCAGCAGCACCACAGGGAACTATGGCTACACCTTC
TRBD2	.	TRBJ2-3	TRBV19	CASSALAGGDTQYF	TGTGCCAGTAGTGCACTAGCGGGGGGCGATACGCAGTATTTT
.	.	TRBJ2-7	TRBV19	CASRERESSYEQYF	TGTGCCAGTAGAGAGAGAGAGAGCTCCTACGAGCAGTACTTC
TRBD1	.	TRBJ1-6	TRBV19	CASSGQGTSPLHF	TGTGCCAGTAGTGGACAGGGAACCTCACCCCTCCACTTT
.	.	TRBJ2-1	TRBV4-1	CASSQAFGLANEQFF	TGCGCCAGCAGCCAAGCCTTCGGGCTAGCCAATGAGCAGTTCTTC
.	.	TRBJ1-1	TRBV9	CASSAHWNSEAFF	TGTGCCAGCAGCGCACACTGGAACAGTGAAGCTTTCTTT
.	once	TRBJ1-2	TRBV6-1	CASSEASPGLNYGYTF	TGTGCCAGCAGTGAAGCCTCACCGGGTCTTAACTATGGCTACACCTTC
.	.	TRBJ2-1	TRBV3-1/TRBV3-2	CASSPRDRLGEQFF	TGTGCCAGCAGCCCCCGTGACAGGCTGGGTGAGCAGTTCTTC
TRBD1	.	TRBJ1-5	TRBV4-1	CASSQEGTVNSNQPQHF	TGCGCCAGCAGCCAAGAGGGGACAGTTAATAGCAATCAGCCCCAGCATTTT
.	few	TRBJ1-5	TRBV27	CASSLSRIRNQPQHF	TGTGCCAGCAGTTTATCGCGGATTAGGAATCAGCCCCAGCATTTT
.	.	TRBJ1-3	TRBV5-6	CAGHRGSGNTIYF	TGTGCCGGACATAGGGGATCTGGAAACACCATATATTTT
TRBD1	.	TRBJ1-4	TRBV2	CASKYSGTGYEKLFF	TGTGCCAGCAAATATTCCGGGACAGGGTACGAAAAACTGTTTTTT
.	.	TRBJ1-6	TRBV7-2	CASSPLSRGSAYNSPLHF	TGTGCCAGCAGCCCTCTCTCCAGGGGAAGCGCCTATAATTCACCCCTCCACTTT
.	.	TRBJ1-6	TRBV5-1	CASSQEGSSPLHF	TGCGCCAGCAGCCAGGAGGGGTCTTCACCCCTCCACTTT
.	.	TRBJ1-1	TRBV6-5	CASRLNRGTEAFF	TGTGCCAGCAGGCTTAATCGGGGCACTGAAGCTTTCTTT
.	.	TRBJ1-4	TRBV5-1	CASSYGQSNEKLFF	TGCGCCAGCAGCTATGGACAGTCAAATGAAAAACTGTTTTTT
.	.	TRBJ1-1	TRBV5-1	CASSLGRNTEAFF	TGCGCCAGCAGTCTCGGGAGGAACACTGAAGCTTTCTTT
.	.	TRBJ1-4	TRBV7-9	CASSYGTKDNEKLFF	TGTGCCAGCAGCTACGGGACAAAGGATAATGAAAAACTGTTTTTT
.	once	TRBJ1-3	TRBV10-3	CAMGEGSGNTIYF	TGTGCCATGGGGGAGGGCTCTGGAAACACCATATATTTT
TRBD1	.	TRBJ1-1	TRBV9	CASSVRGSGGVKAFF	TGTGCCAGCAGCGTAAGGGGTTCAGGGGGCGTGAAGGCTTTCTTT